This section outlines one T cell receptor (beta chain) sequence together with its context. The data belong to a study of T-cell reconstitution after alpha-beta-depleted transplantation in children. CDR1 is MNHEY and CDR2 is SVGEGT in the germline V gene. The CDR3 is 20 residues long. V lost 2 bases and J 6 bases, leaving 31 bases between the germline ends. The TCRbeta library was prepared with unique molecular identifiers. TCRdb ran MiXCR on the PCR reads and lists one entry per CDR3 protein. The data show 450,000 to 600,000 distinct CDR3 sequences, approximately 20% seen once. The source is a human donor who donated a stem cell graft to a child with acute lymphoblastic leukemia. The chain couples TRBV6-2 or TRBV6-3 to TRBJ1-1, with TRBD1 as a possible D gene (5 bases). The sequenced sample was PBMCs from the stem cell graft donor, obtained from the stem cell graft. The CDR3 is CASSYDRDGMWVYTSAEAFF. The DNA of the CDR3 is TGTGCCAGCAGTTACGACAGAGATGGAATGTGGGTCTATACATCCGCTGAAGCTTTCTTT.